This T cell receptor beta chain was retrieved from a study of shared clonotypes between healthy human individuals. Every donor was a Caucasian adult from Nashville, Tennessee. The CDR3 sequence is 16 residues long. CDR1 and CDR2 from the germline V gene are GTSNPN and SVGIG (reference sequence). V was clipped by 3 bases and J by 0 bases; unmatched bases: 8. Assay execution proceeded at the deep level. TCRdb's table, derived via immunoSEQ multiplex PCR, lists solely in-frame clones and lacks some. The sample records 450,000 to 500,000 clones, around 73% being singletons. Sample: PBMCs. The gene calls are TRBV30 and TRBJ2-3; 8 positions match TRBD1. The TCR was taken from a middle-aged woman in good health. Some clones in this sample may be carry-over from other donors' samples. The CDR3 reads CAWRPGTGHSTDTQYF. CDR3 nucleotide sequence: TGTGCCTGGAGGCCCGGGACAGGACATAGCACAGATACGCAGTATTTT.